What follows are 27 T cell receptor beta chains derived from one specimen sequenced in a study of blood T cell repertoires in COVID-19 (dated by TCRdb to the early 2020s). The method behind the library was the immunoSEQ multiplex PCR assay. TCRdb carries this immuneACCESS record with in-frame sequences only. Its versions omit some clonotypes, under half of them owing to an unresolved V gene in the studies checked, with the rest unexplained. The sample profile shows about 24,000 clones; 82% of them were found once. Over 8% of the sample is in the top ten clones. The sequenced sample was peripheral blood. The receptor set was obtained from a human donor in a cohort sampled during active COVID-19.

This chain links TRBV19 with TRBJ1-2, with 12 bases lining up with TRBD1. The CDR3 is 14 amino acids. The junction had 4 bases not matched to a gene; V was cut back by 4 bases and J by 7 bases. Germline V gives CDR1 LNHDA, CDR2 SQIVND (reference sequence). The CDR3 loop is CASSTPGQGAGYTF. CDR3 in DNA: TGTGCCAGTAGTACCCCGGGACAGGGGGCTGGCTACACCTTC.

The V call is TRBV11-1, the J call TRBJ1-2; possible D gene TRBD1, 6 bases. Germline loops: CDR1 SGHAT, CDR2 FQDESV (reference sequence). V shed 5 bases and J shed 5 bases, with 9 bases lying between them. The CDR3 has 12 residues. CDR3 sequence reads: CASSPQGYGYTF. CDR3 nucleotide sequence: TGTGCCAGCAGCCCTCAGGGGTATGGCTACACCTTC.

The CDR3 here is CASSSSGMGQPQHF. The CDR3 DNA is TGTGCCAGCAGCTCCTCGGGAATGGGGCAGCCCCAGCATTTT. The chain is built from TRBV9 and TRBJ1-5, with no clear D. CDR1 SGDLS and CDR2 YYNGEE come from the germline V gene. CDR3 size: 14 residues. The germline V and J ends were trimmed by 4 bases and 7 bases, with 15 bases remaining between them.

The rearrangement joins TRBV5-4 to TRBJ1-5; unclear D gene. V was cut by 0 bases and J by 0 bases, with 4 bases left in between. Germline CDR1 and CDR2: SGHNT and YYREEE (reference sequence). CDR3 length equals 14 residues. For the CDR3, the DNA is TGTGCCAGCAGCTTGGCCTTTAGCAATCAGCCCCAGCATTTT. Residues: CASSLAFSNQPQHF.

The chain has TRBV5-1 and TRBJ2-1, with 11 positions matching TRBD2. Per germline, CDR1 SGHRS and CDR2 YFSETQ. V lost 0 bases to trimming and J lost 7 bases; unmatched junction nucleotides: 3. CDR3 length: 15 residues. The CDR3 DNA reads as TGCGCCAGCAGCTTGGAGCTAGCGGGAGGTAATGAGCAGTTCTTC. This encodes CASSLELAGGNEQFF.

This clone appeared once. The V gene is TRBV5-6, the J gene TRBJ1-1, with 7 bases matching TRBD1. V dropped 5 bases and J dropped 1; count of bases not matched to a gene: 20. This CDR3 region has 19 residues. Germline-derived CDR1 and CDR2 are SGHDT and YYEEEE. CDR3 in amino acids: CASSRISVRGKIENTEAFF. The CDR3 DNA sequence: TGTGCCAGCAGTCGTATTTCTGTCAGGGGGAAAATTGAGAACACTGAAGCTTTCTTT.

To note about this clone: At the DNA level, this CDR3 is encoded by other sequences in the same sample as well. The chain joins TRBV3-1 (or the pseudogene TRBV3-2) to TRBJ1-1, with D maybe TRBD1 (6 bases). The CDR3 extends over 11 amino acids. Deletions cut 8 bases from V and 4 bases from J, with 8 bases between. Germline CDR1 reads LGHDT; CDR2 reads YNNKEL (reference sequence). In DNA, the CDR3 is TGTGCCAGCCGAGGGGGCACTGAAGCTTTCTTT. Protein: CASRGGTEAFF.

This clone was detected only a few times. This chain uses TRBV27 with TRBJ2-7, with 7 bases fitting TRBD2. CDR3 length: 15 residues. V lost 5 bases and J lost 2; bases outside the gene matches: 9. Per germline, CDR1 MNHEY and CDR2 SMNVEV (reference sequence). The CDR3 loop is CASSPTSGIPYEQYF. The CDR3 DNA is TGTGCCAGCAGTCCTACCAGCGGGATTCCCTACGAGCAGTACTTC.

This clone has a single count. The chain combines TRBV7-3 with TRBJ2-2, with a possible D match to TRBD1 (6 bases). In germline, CDR1 is SGHTA, CDR2 FQGTGA. The CDR3 is made up of 15 amino acids. The germline V and J ends were trimmed by 5 bases and 0 bases, with 10 bases remaining between them. The CDR3 loop is CASSRTAPNTGELFF. The CDR3 region has the DNA TGTGCCAGCAGCCGGACAGCCCCGAACACCGGGGAGCTGTTTTTT.

This clone was counted once. The J gene is TRBJ2-2, the V gene TRBV9; the D is unclear. The CDR3 contains 13 residues. The V end lost 0 bases, the J end lost 5 bases, and 5 bases lay between the germline ends. Germline CDR1 SGDLS, CDR2 YYNGEE. Written as DNA, the CDR3 is TGTGCCAGCAGCGTAGCCGGGACCGGGGAGCTGTTTTTT. It is translated as CASSVAGTGELFF.

This clone was observed a handful of times. The CDR3 nucleotides are TGTGCCAGCAGCCGGACAGGGACAGGGGAGCAGTACTTC. It encodes CASSRTGTGEQYF. The chain links TRBV7-3 to TRBJ2-7, with 9 bases fitting TRBD1. With 5 bases clipped from V and 7 bases from J, the junction kept 6 bases outside the gene matches. Germline V gives CDR1 SGHTA, CDR2 FQGTGA. The CDR3 contains 13 residues.

This chain links TRBV3-1 (or the pseudogene TRBV3-2) with TRBJ2-3; 9 bases are a match to TRBD2. V shed 1 base, J shed 2 bases, and the junction held 7 bases outside the gene matches. CDR3 length: 17 residues. In germline, CDR1 is LGHDT, CDR2 YNNKEL (reference sequence). As DNA, the CDR3 is TGTGCCAGCAGCCAAGGGGGTCTAGCGGGGAACACAGATACGCAGTATTTT. Its protein product is CASSQGGLAGNTDTQYF.

The chain carries TRBV7-8 and TRBJ1-5; D ambiguous. From germline, CDR1 is SGHVS and CDR2 FQNEAQ. CDR3 length: 14 amino acids. The V and J ends lost 8 bases and 7 bases respectively, with 18 bases between them. This chain's CDR3 is CASSVFKRGQPQHF. CDR3 coding DNA: TGTGCCAGCTCGGTATTTAAGCGGGGACAGCCCCAGCATTTT.

The V call is TRBV11-2, the J call TRBJ2-1; a weak D match, TRBD2 (7 bases). Germline V gene lookup returns CDR1 SGHAT and CDR2 FQNNGV. CDR3 size: 17 residues. Trimming shortened V by 4 bases and J by 7 bases, and 23 bases separated the two germline ends. This CDR3 is CASSSGGSQRGLNEQFF. The CDR3 nucleotides are TGTGCCAGCAGCTCGGGGGGCTCGCAAAGGGGCTTGAATGAGCAGTTCTTC.

The V and J genes are TRBV10-3 and TRBJ2-2; D unresolved. CDR1 and CDR2 (germline): ENHRY, SYGVKD. Trimming removed 8 bases at V and 6 bases at J, with 10 bases between. CDR3 length: 12 residues. CDR3 residues: CAIGASPGELFF. DNA for the CDR3: TGTGCCATCGGAGCATCTCCCGGGGAGCTGTTTTTT.

This chain uses TRBV20-1 with TRBJ2-1, with TRBD1 matching over 8 bases. Germline values: CDR1 DFQATT, CDR2 SNEGSKA (reference sequence). J was trimmed by 14 bases and V by 3 bases; bases with no gene match: 15. CDR3 length equals 14 residues. The CDR3 nucleotides are TGCAGTGCTAGTGACAAGACAGGGGTTGGCCGTAAGTTCTTC. This encodes CSASDKTGVGRKFF.

The chain uses TRBV7-8 and TRBJ2-5; maybe TRBD1 (6 bases). The V and J ends lost 3 bases and 2 bases respectively, with 7 bases between them. This CDR3 is 13 amino acids long. From germline, CDR1 is SGHVS and CDR2 FQNEAQ. In nucleotides, the CDR3 is TGTGCCAGCAGCTTCGGACAGCAAGAGACCCAGTACTTC. The encoded protein is CASSFGQQETQYF. Filled out from reference TRBV7-8 and TRBJ2-5, the complete variable domain reads GAGVSQSPRYKVAKRGQDVALRCDPISGHVSLFWYQQALGQGPEFLTYFQNEAQLDKSGLPSDRFFAERPEGSVSTLKIQRTQQEDSAVYLCASSFGQQETQYFGPGTRLLVL.

The rearrangement uses TRBV30 and TRBJ2-5; 9 nucleotides agree with TRBD2. The CDR3 consists of 15 residues. J lost 2 bases, V lost 0 bases, and 4 bases had no gene match. CDR1 and CDR2 from the germline V gene are GTSNPN and SVGIG (reference sequence). The CDR3 region is CAWSVLAGVQETQYF. In DNA, the CDR3 is TGTGCCTGGAGTGTCTTAGCGGGAGTACAAGAGACCCAGTACTTC.

This chain uses TRBV20-1 with TRBJ1-4; D unresolved. V gave up 6 bases and J gave up 7 bases, with 6 bases separating them. The length of the CDR3 is 10 residues. Germline values: CDR1 DFQATT, CDR2 SNEGSKA (reference sequence). CDR3 amino acids: CSAVREKLFF. DNA of the CDR3: TGCAGTGCCGTCCGTGAAAAACTGTTTTTT.

The rearrangement uses TRBV3-1 (or the pseudogene TRBV3-2) and TRBJ1-6; D ambiguous. This CDR3 has 17 residues. The V gene's germline CDR1 is LGHDT and CDR2 YNNKEL (reference sequence). The germline V and J ends were trimmed by 4 bases and 5 bases, with 18 bases remaining between them. The CDR3 loop reads CASSPRVGAGDNSPLHF. The CDR3 DNA reads TGTGCCAGCAGCCCCCGAGTGGGAGCAGGCGATAATTCACCCCTCCACTTT.

This chain's CDR3 is CASRFGTSGCQETQYF. CDR3 sequence (DNA): TGTGCCAGCAGATTCGGGACTAGCGGGTGCCAAGAGACCCAGTACTTC. The V and J genes are TRBV6-4 and TRBJ2-5; 12 positions match TRBD2. This CDR3 is built from 16 residues. V shed 6 bases, J shed 1 base, and the junction held 6 bases outside the gene matches. The germline V gene has CDR1 MRHNA and CDR2 SNTAGT.

The CDR3 bases are TGCAGCGTTGAATCGGGACAGGCCTCGGGAGCTGGCACAGATACGCAGTATTTT. Translating gives CSVESGQASGAGTDTQYF. The chain links TRBV29-1 to TRBJ2-3, with 8 bases that match TRBD1. In germline, CDR1 is SQVTM, CDR2 ANQGSEA. The trim removed 2 bases at V and 1 base at J, leaving 14 bases unmatched. The CDR3 loop spans 18 amino acids.

V and J are TRBV5-1 and TRBJ1-5, with D possibly matching TRBD1 (5 bases). V shed 0 bases and J shed 3 bases, with 10 bases lying between them. The germline V gene has CDR1 SGHRS and CDR2 YFSETQ. This CDR3 region has 15 residues. In nucleotides, the CDR3 is TGCGCCAGCAGCTTGGGGGGGGTCCTCAATCAGCCCCAGCATTTT. Its protein is CASSLGGVLNQPQHF. The variable domain in full, completed from reference TRBV5-1 and TRBJ1-5, reads KAGVTQTPRYLIKTRGQQVTLSCSPISGHRSVSWYQQTPGQGLQFLFEYFSETQRNKGNFPGRFSGRQFSNSRSEMNVSTLELGDSALYLCASSLGGVLNQPQHFGDGTRLSIL.

This chain links TRBV19 with TRBJ1-6, with D possibly TRBD1 on 5 matching bases. The germline V gene has CDR1 LNHDA and CDR2 SQIVND (reference sequence). The V end lost 5 bases, the J end lost 11 bases, and 16 bases lay between the germline ends. The CDR3 consists of 14 residues. CDR3 sequence: CASSGGLIGTPLHF. The CDR3 region has the DNA TGTGCCAGTAGTGGGGGACTGATCGGTACACCCCTCCACTTT.

This clone was recorded only once. One end of the junction is discordant with germline, which a read error may explain. The gene calls are TRBV25-1 and TRBJ2-3, with D maybe TRBD2 (7 bases). Germline lookup yields CDR1 MGHDK and CDR2 SYGVNS. There are 14 residues in the CDR3. The CDR3 region is CASRSGGGTDTQYF. The CDR3 DNA sequence: TGTGCCAGCAGGAGTGGCGGGGGCACAGATACACAGTATTTT.

This rearrangement joins TRBV4-3 to TRBJ2-1, with a tentative D call TRBD1 (7 bases). V was trimmed by 1 base and J by 13 bases, leaving 20 bases between them. Germline assignment: CDR1 LGHNA and CDR2 YSLEER. This CDR3 comprises 15 residues. CDR3 residues: CASSQAPGEGAGQFF. The CDR3 coding sequence is TGCGCCAGCAGCCAAGCCCCAGGTGAGGGGGCGGGACAGTTCTTC.

This clone was picked up a small number of times. The genes are TRBV9 and TRBJ1-3; D unresolved. Looked up from germline, CDR1 is SGDLS and CDR2 is YYNGEE. The CDR3 length is 15 residues. Trimming cost V 2 bases and J 0 bases, with 9 bases left between them. The CDR3 loop reads CASSVGHSSGNTIYF. The CDR3 nucleotides are TGTGCCAGCAGCGTGGGCCACAGCTCTGGAAACACCATATATTTT.